Presented here are 17 T cell receptor beta chains from one specimen sequenced in a study of spatial heterogeneity in lung cancer. Time point indicated: sample taken at primary tumor resection. Unsorted whole RNA samples from tumor, nontumor lung or frozen PBMC were sequenced. One entry per CDR3 protein results from TCRdb running MiXCR on the 5' RACE reads. The table has 24,000 or so distinct CDR3 sequences, 5.5% to 8.5% seen once; the top ten hold approximately 15%. The sequences come from PBMCs, collected at surgery. Receptors were obtained from a male donor with early-stage non-small cell lung cancer.

Written as DNA, the CDR3 is TGTGCCAGCAGTGAAGCACTCGGACATGGCAATCAGCCCCAGCATTTT. Amino acid sequence: CASSEALGHGNQPQHF. The V call is TRBV2, the J call TRBJ1-5, with D possibly TRBD1 on 5 matching bases. This CDR3 is 16 amino acids long. The germline CDR1 and CDR2 sequences are SNHLY and FYNNEI. The V gene lost 0 bases and the J gene lost 2 bases, with 11 bases spanning the gap.

Relative to its sample, this clonotype is medium-sized. V gene TRBV3-1 combines with J gene TRBJ1-1; maybe TRBD1 (5 bases). CDR1 and CDR2 from the germline V gene are LGHDT and YNNKEL (reference sequence). CDR3 length: 12 residues. The V gene lost 6 bases and the J gene lost 2 bases, with 7 bases spanning the gap. CDR3 sequence: CASSTGNTEAFF. The CDR3 DNA is TGTGCCAGCAGTACAGGCAACACTGAAGCTTTCTTT.

V usage is TRBV28 and J usage is TRBJ2-1; D is unresolved. Germline values: CDR1 MDHEN, CDR2 SYDVKM. This CDR3 has 15 residues. The germline V and J ends were trimmed by 6 bases and 6 bases, with 18 bases remaining between them. In nucleotides, the CDR3 is TGTGCCAGCAGGGGTGGGCTGGCCCGTACCAATGAGCAGTTCTTC. This translates into CASRGGLARTNEQFF.

This clonotype came up a few times. The chain employs TRBV3-1 and TRBJ1-4; D not resolved. V dropped 4 bases and J dropped 4 bases, with 10 bases sitting between them. The CDR3 contains 14 residues. CDR1 and CDR2 from the germline V gene are LGHDT and YNNKEL (reference sequence). The CDR3 is CASSPWTDNEKLFF. CDR3 coding DNA: TGTGCCAGCAGCCCTTGGACGGATAATGAAAAACTGTTTTTT.

This clonotype was seen many times. The rearrangement joins TRBV28 to TRBJ2-7; TRBD2 agrees at 10 bases. The CDR3 totals 16 residues. Looked up from germline, CDR1 is MDHEN and CDR2 is SYDVKM. J was trimmed by 4 bases and V by 4 bases; bases with no gene match: 10. CDR3 protein: CASSSLTSGTYYEQYF. CDR3 nucleotides: TGTGCCAGCAGTTCACTAACTAGCGGGACCTATTACGAGCAGTACTTC. Filled out from reference TRBV28 and TRBJ2-7, the complete variable domain reads DVKVTQSSRYLVKRTGEKVFLECVQDMDHENMFWYRQDPGLGLRLIYFSYDVKMKEKGDIPEGYSVSREKKERFSLILESASTNQTSMYLCASSSLTSGTYYEQYFGPGTRLTVT.

This clonotype has a count of ten or more. The chain couples TRBV2 to TRBJ2-7; D is ambiguous. Trimming removed 10 bases from V and 9 bases from J, with 25 bases in between. CDR1 and CDR2 (germline): SNHLY, FYNNEI. The CDR3 sequence is 14 residues long. This CDR3 reads CATSDRRQTHGQYV. For the CDR3, the DNA is TGTGCCACCTCCGACCGGCGGCAGACCCATGGGCAGTACGTC.

As for this clonotype: A much bigger clone sits one base away, suggesting this may be a read error. The genes are TRBV7-9 and TRBJ2-5; D is perhaps TRBD1 or TRBD2 (5 bases each). The V end was cut by 1 base, the J end by 5 bases, with 8 bases between. Germline CDR1 and CDR2: SEHNR and FQNEAQ (reference sequence). CDR3 length equals 13 residues. CDR3 sequence: CASSLGGRETQYF. CDR3 DNA: TGTGCCAGCAGCTTAGGGGGACGGGAGACCCAGTACTTC.

This clonotype was detected ten times or more. The chain couples TRBV29-1 to TRBJ2-3; no clear D gene. Germline CDR1 SQVTM, CDR2 ANQGSEA. The V and J ends lost 4 bases and 1 base respectively, with 9 bases between them. This CDR3 has 13 residues. Written as DNA, the CDR3 is TGCAGCGTTGTGTCCACCGGCACAGATACGCAGTATTTT. Protein sequence: CSVVSTGTDTQYF.

This clonotype was seen at least ten times. The chain links TRBV20-1 to TRBJ2-1; D is unclear. CDR3 size: 13 residues. CDR1 DFQATT and CDR2 SNEGSKA come from the germline V gene (reference sequence). Trimming stripped 2 bases from V and 4 bases from J, with 9 bases between. CDR3 amino acids: CSARSDRYNEQFF. Written as DNA, the CDR3 is TGCAGTGCTAGATCAGACCGGTACAATGAGCAGTTCTTC.

There are many counts of this clonotype. CDR3 in amino acids: CASSPVRDYGYTF. In DNA form, the CDR3 reads TGTGCCAGCAGCCCGGTGAGGGACTATGGCTACACCTTC. The chain links TRBV3-1 to TRBJ1-2; D uncertain. V lost 4 bases, J lost 3 bases, and 9 bases lay in between. Germline values: CDR1 LGHDT, CDR2 YNNKEL (reference sequence). CDR3 length equals 13 residues. Based on the CDR3 plus reference TRBV3-1 and TRBJ1-2, the full variable domain is DTAVSQTPKYLVTQMGNDKSIKCEQNLGHDTMYWYKQDSKKFLKIMFSYNNKELIINETVPNRFSPKSPDKAHLNLHINSLELGDSAVYFCASSPVRDYGYTFGSGTRLTVV.

This clonotype was seen at least ten times. V usage is TRBV2 and J usage is TRBJ2-7, with 7 bases aligning to TRBD1. The trim removed 5 bases at V and 4 bases at J, leaving 5 bases unmatched. Germline CDR1 SNHLY, CDR2 FYNNEI. This CDR3 is 13 amino acids long. The DNA for the CDR3 is TGTGCCAGCAGTTTGGACAGGTTGTACGAGCAGTACGTC. Translating it yields CASSLDRLYEQYV.

The chain links TRBV20-1 to TRBJ2-5; perhaps TRBD2 as D (6 bases). The CDR3 is made up of 13 amino acids. Looked up from germline, CDR1 is DFQATT and CDR2 is SNEGSKA (reference sequence). Trimming removed 2 bases from V and 3 bases from J, with 10 bases in between. This chain's CDR3 is CSARRLAEETQYF. CDR3 in DNA: TGCAGTGCTAGACGATTAGCGGAAGAGACCCAGTACTTC.

The chain carries TRBV28 and TRBJ1-6; 7 bases agree with TRBD1. Losses at the gene ends were 10 bases for V and 8 bases for J; bases not matched to a gene: 14. CDR3 length equals 15 residues. Germline-derived CDR1 and CDR2 are MDHEN and SYDVKM. In nucleotides, the CDR3 is TGTGCCACCAATGAATCGACAGGGCCGCATTCACCCCTCCACTTT. This encodes CATNESTGPHSPLHF.

This clonotype was seen repeatedly, ten times or more. This sequence joins TRBV6-1 and TRBJ1-5; D is unresolved. From germline, CDR1 is MNHNS and CDR2 SASEGT. The ends were cut back, 2 bases at V and 7 bases at J, with 15 bases in the middle. This CDR3 has 15 residues. CDR3 sequence reads: CASSENIWGNQPQHF. The CDR3 DNA reads as TGTGCCAGCAGTGAAAATATATGGGGTAACCAGCCCCAGCATTTT.

This clonotype was seen ten or more times. The chain carries TRBV2 and TRBJ2-1, with 10 nucleotides matching TRBD1. Trimming at V came to 4 bases and at J to 8 bases, leaving 8 bases not matched to a gene. Germline-derived CDR1 and CDR2 are SNHLY and FYNNEI. The CDR3 is 15 residues long. The CDR3 coding sequence is TGTGCCAGCAGTGTAGGGGACAGGGGAGGAGATGAGCAGTTCTTC. Translating it yields CASSVGDRGGDEQFF.

The rearrangement joins TRBV28 to TRBJ1-3; tentatively, D is TRBD1 (6 bases). This CDR3 is 17 amino acids long. CDR1 and CDR2 (germline): MDHEN, SYDVKM. With 2 bases removed from V and 0 bases from J, the gap between germline ends came to 14 bases. The CDR3 region has the DNA TGTGCCAGCAGTTTAGTTGACAGGAAACTCTCTGGAAACACCATATATTTT. Amino acids: CASSLVDRKLSGNTIYF.

Within the sample, this clonotype is medium-sized. The CDR3 loop reads CASSQDLASGDEQFF. DNA for the CDR3: TGTGCCAGCAGCCAAGATTTGGCTAGCGGGGATGAGCAGTTCTTC. The chain recombines TRBV4-2 with TRBJ2-1, with 9 bases lining up with TRBD2. Germline CDR1 is LGHNA and CDR2 is YNFKEQ. V lost 0 bases and J lost 8; bases outside the gene matches: 5. The CDR3 extends over 15 amino acids.